The present T cell receptor beta chain was sequenced within a study of blood T cell repertoires in COVID-19. Study in general: Samples came from the United States, Italy and Spain, spanning acute and convalescent COVID-19.

The germline V and J ends were trimmed by 3 bases and 4 bases, with 12 bases remaining between them. Per germline, CDR1 SEHNR and CDR2 FQNEAQ (reference sequence). This CDR3 has 15 residues. Donors in Cohort 3 who had recovered were those with two negative PCRs, healthcare professional clearance, or resolution of their symptoms. Under the authors' procedure: Using reference gene primer amplification, nucleated cell counts were estimated. Here immunoSEQ multiplex PCR was the method, and the copy in TCRdb shows in-frame clones only, minus some. For V, J and clone size, that table is used; D and trimming come from the DNA. The table has about 180,000 clones, more than 70% seen once.

This TCR derives from a woman under 40 who had recovered from COVID-19. The sample taken for sequencing was PBMCs or T cells enriched from blood (not recorded which). The chain joins TRBV7-9 to TRBJ2-2; TRBD1 is a possible D gene (5 bases). The CDR3 bases are TGTGCCAGCAGCTTCAGGCAGGGCGCCACCGGGGAGCTGTTTTTT. This translates into CASSFRQGATGELFF.